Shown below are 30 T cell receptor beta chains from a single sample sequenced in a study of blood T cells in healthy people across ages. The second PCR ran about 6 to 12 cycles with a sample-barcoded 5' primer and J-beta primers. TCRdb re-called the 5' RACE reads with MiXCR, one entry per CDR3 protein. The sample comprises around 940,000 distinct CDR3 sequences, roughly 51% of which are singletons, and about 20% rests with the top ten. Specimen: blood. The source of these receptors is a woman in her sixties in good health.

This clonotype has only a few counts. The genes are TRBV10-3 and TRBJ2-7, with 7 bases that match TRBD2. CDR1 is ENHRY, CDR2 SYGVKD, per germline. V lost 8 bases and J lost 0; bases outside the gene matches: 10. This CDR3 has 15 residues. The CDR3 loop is CAISGGDLSSYEQYF. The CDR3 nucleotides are TGTGCCATCTCTGGGGGGGATCTAAGCTCCTACGAGCAGTACTTC.

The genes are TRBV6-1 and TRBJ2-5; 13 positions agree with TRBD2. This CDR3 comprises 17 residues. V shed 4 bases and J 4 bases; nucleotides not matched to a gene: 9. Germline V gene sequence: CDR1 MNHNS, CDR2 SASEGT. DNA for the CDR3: TGTGCCAGCAGTGGTACTACTAGCGGGAGGGCCGCAGAGACCCAGTACTTC. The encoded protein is CASSGTTSGRAAETQYF.

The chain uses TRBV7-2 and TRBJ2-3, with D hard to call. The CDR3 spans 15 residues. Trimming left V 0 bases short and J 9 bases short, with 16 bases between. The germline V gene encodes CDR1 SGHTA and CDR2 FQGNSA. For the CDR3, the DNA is TGTGCCAGCAGCTTAGCCGAGACTTACGCACGCACGCAGTATTTT. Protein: CASSLAETYARTQYF. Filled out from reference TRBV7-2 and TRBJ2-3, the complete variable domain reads GAGVSQSPSNKVTEKGKDVELRCDPISGHTALYWYRQSLGQGLEFLIYFQGNSAPDKSGLPSDRFSAERTGGSVSTLTIQRTQQEDSAVYLCASSLAETYARTQYFGPGTRLTVL.

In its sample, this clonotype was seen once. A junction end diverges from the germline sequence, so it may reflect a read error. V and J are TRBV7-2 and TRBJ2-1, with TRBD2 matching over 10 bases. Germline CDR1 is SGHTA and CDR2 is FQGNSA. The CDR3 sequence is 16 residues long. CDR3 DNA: TGTGCCAACAGCACAGGAGCGGGAGGGCCTCAAGGTGAGCAGTTCTTC. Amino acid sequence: CANSTGAGGPQGEQFF.

The chain's CDR3 is CAILAEAHYEQYF. CDR3 bases: TGTGCCATCTTAGCGGAGGCTCACTACGAGCAGTACTTC. The chain links TRBV10-3 to TRBJ2-7; tentative D call: TRBD2 (6 bases). The CDR3 contains 13 residues. Germline V gene data show CDR1 as ENHRY and CDR2 as SYGVKD. V was clipped by 8 bases and J by 3 bases, with 14 bases between them.

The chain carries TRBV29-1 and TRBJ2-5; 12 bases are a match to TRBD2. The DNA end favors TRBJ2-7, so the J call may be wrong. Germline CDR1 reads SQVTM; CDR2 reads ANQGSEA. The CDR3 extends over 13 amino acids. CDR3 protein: CSVSSGRAHEQYF. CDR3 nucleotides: TGCAGCGTCTCTAGCGGGAGGGCCCACGAGCAGTACTTC.

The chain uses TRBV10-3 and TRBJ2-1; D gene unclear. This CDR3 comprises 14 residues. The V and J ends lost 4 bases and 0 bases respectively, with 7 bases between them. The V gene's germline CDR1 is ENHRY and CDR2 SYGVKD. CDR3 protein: CAISGVSSYNEQFF. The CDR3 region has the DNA TGTGCCATCAGTGGCGTAAGCTCCTACAATGAGCAGTTCTTC.

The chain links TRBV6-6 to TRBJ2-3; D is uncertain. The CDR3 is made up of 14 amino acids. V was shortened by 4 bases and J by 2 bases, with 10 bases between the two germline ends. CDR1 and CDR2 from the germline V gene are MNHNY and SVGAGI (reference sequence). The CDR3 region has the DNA TGTGCCAGCAGTTGGCAGGCCGACACAGATACGCAGTATTTT. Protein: CASSWQADTDTQYF.

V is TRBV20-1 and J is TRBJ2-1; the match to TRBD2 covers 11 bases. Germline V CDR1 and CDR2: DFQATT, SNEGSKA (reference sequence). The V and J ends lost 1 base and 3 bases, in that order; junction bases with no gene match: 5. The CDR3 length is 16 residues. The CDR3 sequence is CSARGIAGGIYNEQFF. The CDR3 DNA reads TGCAGTGCTAGAGGGATAGCGGGAGGGATCTACAATGAGCAGTTCTTC.

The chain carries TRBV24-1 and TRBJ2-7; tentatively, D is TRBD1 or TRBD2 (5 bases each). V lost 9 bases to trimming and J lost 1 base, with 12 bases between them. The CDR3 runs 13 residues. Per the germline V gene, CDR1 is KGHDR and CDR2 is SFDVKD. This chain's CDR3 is CATGTDDSYEQYF. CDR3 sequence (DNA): TGTGCCACCGGGACCGATGATTCCTACGAGCAGTACTTC.

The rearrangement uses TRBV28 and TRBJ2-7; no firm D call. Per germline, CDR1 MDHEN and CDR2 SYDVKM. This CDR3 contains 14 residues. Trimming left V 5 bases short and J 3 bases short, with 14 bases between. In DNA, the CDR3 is TGTGCCAGCAGTGGGTCACCCTTAGGCTACGAGCAGTACTTC. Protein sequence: CASSGSPLGYEQYF.

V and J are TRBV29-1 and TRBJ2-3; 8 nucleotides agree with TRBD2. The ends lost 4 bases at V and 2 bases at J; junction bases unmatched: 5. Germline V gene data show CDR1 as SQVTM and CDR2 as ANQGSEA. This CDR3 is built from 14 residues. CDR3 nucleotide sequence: TGCAGCGTTGGTAGCGGGATCCCCACAGATACGCAGTATTTT. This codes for CSVGSGIPTDTQYF.

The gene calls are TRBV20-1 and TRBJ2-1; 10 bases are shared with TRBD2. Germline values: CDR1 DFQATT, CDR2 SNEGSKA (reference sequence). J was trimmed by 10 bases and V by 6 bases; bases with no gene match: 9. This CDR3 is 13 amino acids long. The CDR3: CSAASGSSYEQFF. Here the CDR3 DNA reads TGCAGTGCCGCTAGCGGGAGCTCCTACGAGCAGTTCTTC.

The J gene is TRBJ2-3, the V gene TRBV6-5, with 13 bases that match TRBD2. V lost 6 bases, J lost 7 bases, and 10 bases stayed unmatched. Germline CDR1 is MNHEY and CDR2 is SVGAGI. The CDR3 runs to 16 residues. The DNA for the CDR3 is TGTGCCAGCAGAGGCTATACGGGACTAGCGGGATATACGCAGTATTTT. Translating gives CASRGYTGLAGYTQYF.

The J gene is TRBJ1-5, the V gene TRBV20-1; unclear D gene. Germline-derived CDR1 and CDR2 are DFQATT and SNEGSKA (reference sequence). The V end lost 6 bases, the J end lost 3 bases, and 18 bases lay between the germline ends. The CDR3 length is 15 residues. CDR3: CSAPESGRINQPQHF. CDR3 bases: TGCAGTGCCCCTGAATCAGGACGGATCAATCAGCCCCAGCATTTT.

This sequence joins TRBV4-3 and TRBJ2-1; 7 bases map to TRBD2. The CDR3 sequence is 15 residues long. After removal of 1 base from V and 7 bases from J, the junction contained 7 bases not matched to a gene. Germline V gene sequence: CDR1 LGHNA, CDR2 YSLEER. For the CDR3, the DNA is TGCGCCAGCAGCCAAGTGGGAGGGCTGAGAAATGAGCAGTTCTTC. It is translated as CASSQVGGLRNEQFF.

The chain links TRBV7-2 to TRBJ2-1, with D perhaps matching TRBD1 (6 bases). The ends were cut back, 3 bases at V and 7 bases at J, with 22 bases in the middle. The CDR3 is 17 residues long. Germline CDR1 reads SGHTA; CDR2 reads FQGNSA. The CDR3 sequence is CASSLGSPQGSLNEQFF. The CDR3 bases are TGTGCCAGCAGCTTGGGGTCCCCCCAGGGGTCGTTGAATGAGCAGTTCTTC.

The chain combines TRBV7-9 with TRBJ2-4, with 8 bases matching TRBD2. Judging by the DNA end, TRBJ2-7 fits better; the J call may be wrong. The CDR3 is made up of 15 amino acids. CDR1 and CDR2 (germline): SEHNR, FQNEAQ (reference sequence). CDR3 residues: CASSGAREKSGEQYF. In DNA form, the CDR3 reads TGTGCCAGTAGCGGGGCAAGGGAGAAGTCGGGCGAGCAGTACTTC.

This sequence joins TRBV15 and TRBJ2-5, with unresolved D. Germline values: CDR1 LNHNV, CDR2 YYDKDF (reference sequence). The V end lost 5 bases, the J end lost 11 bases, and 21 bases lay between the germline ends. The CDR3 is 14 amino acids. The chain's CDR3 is CATSSPGSPNEQYF. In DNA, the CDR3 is TGTGCCACCAGCTCCCCGGGTTCCCCCAATGAGCAGTACTTC.

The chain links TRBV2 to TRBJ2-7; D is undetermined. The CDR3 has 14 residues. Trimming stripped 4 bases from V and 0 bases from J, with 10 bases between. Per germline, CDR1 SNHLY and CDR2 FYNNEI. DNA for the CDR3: TGTGCCAGCAGTGGACAATGGTCCTCCTACGAGCAGTACTTC. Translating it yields CASSGQWSSYEQYF.

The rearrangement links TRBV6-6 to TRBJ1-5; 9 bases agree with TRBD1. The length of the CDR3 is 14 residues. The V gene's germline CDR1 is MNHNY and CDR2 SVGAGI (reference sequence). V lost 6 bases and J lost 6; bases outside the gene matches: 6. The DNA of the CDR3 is TGTGCCAGCAGCCCGGGACAGGGATGTCAGCCCCAGCATTTT. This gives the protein CASSPGQGCQPQHF.

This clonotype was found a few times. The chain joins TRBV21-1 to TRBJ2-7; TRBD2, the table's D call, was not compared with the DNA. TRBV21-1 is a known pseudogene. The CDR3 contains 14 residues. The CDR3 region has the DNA TGTGCCAGCAGCAATGGTAGCGGGAGGAACGAGCAGTACTTC. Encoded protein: CASSNGSGRNEQYF.

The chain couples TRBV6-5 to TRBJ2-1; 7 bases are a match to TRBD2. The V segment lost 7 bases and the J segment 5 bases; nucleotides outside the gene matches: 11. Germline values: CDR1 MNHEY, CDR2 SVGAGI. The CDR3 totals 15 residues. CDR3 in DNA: TGTGCCAGCACCAACCCGAGTAGCGGGCACAATGAGCAGTTCTTC. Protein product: CASTNPSSGHNEQFF.

CDR3 region: CASSQKIEREQYF. CDR3 in DNA: TGTGCCAGCAGCCAAAAGATAGAGCGGGAGCAGTACTTC. The chain recombines TRBV3-1 with TRBJ2-7; TRBD2 might be the D (5 bases). Trimming removed 2 bases at V and 7 bases at J, with 12 bases between. Looked up from germline, CDR1 is LGHDT and CDR2 is YNNKEL (reference sequence). CDR3 length equals 13 residues.

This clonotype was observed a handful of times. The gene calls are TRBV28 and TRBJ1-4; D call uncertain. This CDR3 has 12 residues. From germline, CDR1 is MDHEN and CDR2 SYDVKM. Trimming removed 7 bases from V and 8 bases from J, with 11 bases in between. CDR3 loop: CASTQFREKLFF. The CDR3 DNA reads TGTGCCAGCACCCAGTTCCGCGAAAAACTGTTTTTT.

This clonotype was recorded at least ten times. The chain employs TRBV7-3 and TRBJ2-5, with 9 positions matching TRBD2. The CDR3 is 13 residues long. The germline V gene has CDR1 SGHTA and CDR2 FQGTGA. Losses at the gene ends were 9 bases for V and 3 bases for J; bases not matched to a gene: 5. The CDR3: CASSGSREETQYF. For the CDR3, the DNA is TGTGCCAGTAGCGGGAGCAGGGAAGAGACCCAGTACTTC. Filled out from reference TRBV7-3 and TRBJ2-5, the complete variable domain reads GAGVSQTPSNKVTEKGKYVELRCDPISGHTALYWYRQSLGQGPEFLIYFQGTGAADDSGLPNDRFFAVRPEGSVSTLKIQRTERGDSAVYLCASSGSREETQYFGPGTRLLVL.

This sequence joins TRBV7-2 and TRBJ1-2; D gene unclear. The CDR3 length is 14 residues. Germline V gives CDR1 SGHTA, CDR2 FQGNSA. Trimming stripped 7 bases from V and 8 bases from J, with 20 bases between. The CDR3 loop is CASTVGDAGSGYTF. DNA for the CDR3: TGTGCCAGCACCGTCGGGGATGCCGGGTCCGGCTACACCTTC.

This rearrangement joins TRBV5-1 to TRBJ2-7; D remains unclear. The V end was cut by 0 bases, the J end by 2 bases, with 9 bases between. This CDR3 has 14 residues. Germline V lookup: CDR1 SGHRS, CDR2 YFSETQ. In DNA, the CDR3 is TGCGCCAGCAGCTTGGGAGGCCAACCCTACGAGCAGTACTTC. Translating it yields CASSLGGQPYEQYF.

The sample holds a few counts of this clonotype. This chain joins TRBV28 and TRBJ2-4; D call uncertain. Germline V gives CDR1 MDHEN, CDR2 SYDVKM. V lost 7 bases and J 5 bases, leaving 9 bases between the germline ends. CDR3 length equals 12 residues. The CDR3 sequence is CASKGSQNIQYF. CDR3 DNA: TGTGCCAGCAAGGGCAGCCAAAACATTCAGTACTTC.

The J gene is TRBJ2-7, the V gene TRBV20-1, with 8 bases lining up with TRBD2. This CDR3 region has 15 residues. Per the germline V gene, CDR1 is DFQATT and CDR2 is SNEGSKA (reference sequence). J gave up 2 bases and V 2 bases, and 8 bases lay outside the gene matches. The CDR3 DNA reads TGCAGTGCTAGATCCGGGAGGGGCGGGGCCTACGAGCAGTACTTC. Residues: CSARSGRGGAYEQYF.